The 27 T cell receptor beta chains given below trace back to one sample, sequenced in a study of T cells in Graves' hyperthyroidism and ophthalmopathy. Authors of the study amplified TCR beta CDR3 regions from RNA transcripts. With the HTBI primer set, the TCR CDR3 went through a first round of RT-PCR. TCRdb analysed the multiplex PCR reads with MiXCR anew, one entry per CDR3 protein. The sample contains some 500,000 distinct CDR3 sequences, around an eighth of which appear only once. Sequenced material: blood. Receptors originate from a woman in her late teens or twenties with Graves' hyperthyroidism.

The chain carries TRBV12-3 or TRBV12-4 and TRBJ2-1, with D unclear. V was cut by 1 base and J by 10 bases, with 11 bases left in between. The CDR3 is made up of 13 amino acids. The CDR3 loop reads CASSLGAPTEQFF. The CDR3 nucleotides are TGTGCCAGCAGTTTAGGGGCCCCCACCGAGCAGTTCTTC.

The chain has TRBV3-1 and TRBJ1-5; 7 positions match TRBD1. CDR3 length: 15 residues. In germline, CDR1 is LGHDT, CDR2 YNNKEL (reference sequence). The V and J ends lost 0 bases and 4 bases, in that order; junction bases with no gene match: 3. CDR3 sequence (DNA): TGTGCCAGCAGCCAAGAACCGACAGGGAATCAGCCCCAGCATTTT. Translated: CASSQEPTGNQPQHF. Combining the CDR3 with reference TRBV3-1 and TRBJ1-5 gives the whole variable domain DTAVSQTPKYLVTQMGNDKSIKCEQNLGHDTMYWYKQDSKKFLKIMFSYNNKELIINETVPNRFSPKSPDKAHLNLHINSLELGDSAVYFCASSQEPTGNQPQHFGDGTRLSIL.

This clonotype has a count of ten or more. The chain carries TRBV24-1 and TRBJ2-5, with unresolved D. The V gene lost 1 base and the J gene lost 7 bases, with 9 bases spanning the gap. CDR3 length: 13 amino acids. CDR1 is KGHDR and CDR2 is SFDVKD in the germline V gene. The DNA for the CDR3 is TGTGCCACCAGTGATTTAAGGTTACGGACCCAGTACTTC. Its translation: CATSDLRLRTQYF.

This clonotype was seen ten or more times. The rearrangement joins TRBV28 to TRBJ2-3; 12 nucleotides align to TRBD2. Per germline, CDR1 MDHEN and CDR2 SYDVKM. The CDR3 is made up of 15 amino acids. The ends lost 4 bases at V and 4 bases at J; junction bases unmatched: 3. The CDR3 is CASSSSGRAPDTQYF. CDR3 DNA sequence: TGTGCCAGCAGTTCTAGCGGGAGGGCGCCAGATACGCAGTATTTT.

The gene calls are TRBV27 and TRBJ1-1, with D perhaps matching TRBD1 (6 bases). Germline V CDR1 and CDR2: MNHEY, SMNVEV (reference sequence). The CDR3 is 14 residues long. V lost 3 bases and J 7 bases, leaving 15 bases between the germline ends. CDR3 DNA sequence: TGTGCCAGCAGTTTTGGGCAGGGGCTCAATGAAGCTTTCTTT. The encoded protein is CASSFGQGLNEAFF.

This clonotype was recorded a few times. This rearrangement joins TRBV29-1 to TRBJ2-3, with D possibly being TRBD1 or TRBD2 (7 bases each). CDR1 and CDR2 (germline): SQVTM, ANQGSEA. CDR3 size: 17 residues. Trimming took off 2 bases at V and 5 bases at J, with 23 bases between the two ends. The CDR3 DNA follows: TGCAGCGTTGAAAGGTCCCCCCGCAGGGGGGGGGTAGATACGCAGTATTTT. The encoded protein is CSVERSPRRGGVDTQYF.

This clonotype was seen more than once but under ten times. The chain couples TRBV20-1 to TRBJ2-1; 8 bases agree with TRBD2. Germline V gene data show CDR1 as DFQATT and CDR2 as SNEGSKA (reference sequence). The CDR3 contains 15 residues. V shed 6 bases and J 6 bases; nucleotides not matched to a gene: 13. CDR3 coding DNA: TGCAGTGCCCCGAAGTTCAGCGGGAGCGGCAATGAGCAGTTCTTC. Translated: CSAPKFSGSGNEQFF.

This clonotype was detected ten times or more. The rearrangement uses TRBV27 and TRBJ2-1; possibly TRBD1 for D (6 bases). CDR3 length: 15 amino acids. Germline assignment: CDR1 MNHEY and CDR2 SMNVEV (reference sequence). Trimming shortened V by 5 bases and J by 0 bases, and 11 bases separated the two germline ends. CDR3: CASSHRDYSYNEQFF. The CDR3 DNA sequence: TGTGCCAGCAGTCACAGGGATTACTCCTACAATGAGCAGTTCTTC.

This clonotype was found once. One base away lies a much larger clone, so this may be a sequencing read error. The CDR3 bases are TGTGCCAGCAGCCAAGGCCGGGGAGCTCAAGCTTTCTTT. Translating gives CASSQGRGAQAFF. This chain joins TRBV3-1 and TRBJ1-1; D not certain. This CDR3 has 13 amino acids. Germline CDR1 LGHDT, CDR2 YNNKEL (reference sequence). The V and J ends lost 1 base and 9 bases respectively, with 12 bases between them.

V usage is TRBV5-6 and J usage is TRBJ1-2; maybe TRBD1 (6 bases). Germline V lookup: CDR1 SGHDT, CDR2 YYEEEE. The CDR3 consists of 14 residues. V shed 6 bases and J shed 0 bases, with 12 bases lying between them. The CDR3 sequence: CASNLQGSNYGYTF. In nucleotides, the CDR3 is TGTGCCAGCAACCTGCAGGGGTCTAACTATGGCTACACCTTC.

V and J are TRBV18 and TRBJ1-1, with D possibly being TRBD1 (6 bases). V was shortened by 6 bases and J by 5 bases, with 13 bases between the two germline ends. From germline, CDR1 is KGHSH and CDR2 LQKENI. The CDR3 sequence is 13 residues long. CDR3 loop: CASSGGDRTEAFF. In nucleotides, the CDR3 is TGTGCCAGCTCGGGCGGTGACAGGACTGAAGCTTTCTTT.

This chain joins TRBV19 and TRBJ2-7, with 7 bases matching TRBD2. The closer fit of TRBJ2-1 to the DNA end suggests the J call may be wrong. CDR1 is LNHDA, CDR2 SQIVND, per germline (reference sequence). This CDR3 comprises 13 residues. DNA for the CDR3: TGTGCCAGTAGTTTCGGGACTAACTACGAGCAGTTCTTC. Amino acids: CASSFGTNYEQFF.

This sequence joins TRBV3-1 and TRBJ2-6, with 8 nucleotides matching TRBD1. V lost 2 bases and J lost 2; bases outside the gene matches: 11. The CDR3 runs to 19 residues. CDR1 is LGHDT and CDR2 is YNNKEL in the germline V gene (reference sequence). CDR3: CASSQPGGFGLPGANVLTF. CDR3 sequence (DNA): TGTGCCAGCAGCCAACCAGGGGGCTTCGGACTTCCTGGGGCCAACGTCCTGACTTTC.

There are a few counts of this clonotype. The chain has TRBV14 and TRBJ2-1; 8 bases match TRBD2. The CDR3 runs to 20 residues. Germline CDR1 SGHDN, CDR2 FVKESK. The ends lost 0 bases at V and 1 base at J; junction bases unmatched: 14. The CDR3 protein is CASSQDRVREGLLSYNEQFF. The CDR3 coding sequence is TGTGCCAGCAGCCAAGATCGTGTCCGGGAGGGCCTGTTGTCCTACAATGAGCAGTTCTTC.

This clonotype has a count of ten or more. V gene TRBV2 combines with J gene TRBJ2-7; D gene unclear. The CDR3 totals 15 residues. Germline V gene data show CDR1 as SNHLY and CDR2 as FYNNEI. Trimming removed 1 base at V and 0 bases at J, with 10 bases between. In nucleotides, the CDR3 is TGTGCCAGCAGTGAAGAGGGCCCGCTCTCCTACGAGCAGTACTTC. This encodes CASSEEGPLSYEQYF.

This clonotype was seen ten or more times. J is TRBJ2-3 and V is TRBV11-2; D remains unclear. The CDR3 spans 16 residues. Germline lookup yields CDR1 SGHAT and CDR2 FQNNGV. V gave up 2 bases and J gave up 2 bases, with 14 bases separating them. The DNA for the CDR3 is TGTGCCAGCAGCTTAAATTGGCGGCCGGCCACAGATACGCAGTATTTT. Its translation: CASSLNWRPATDTQYF. The full variable domain, with the rest looked up from reference TRBV11-2 and TRBJ2-3, is EAGVAQSPRYKIIEKRQSVAFWCNPISGHATLYWYQQILGQGPKLLIQFQNNGVVDDSQLPKDRFSAERLKGVDSTLKIQPAKLEDSAVYLCASSLNWRPATDTQYFGPGTRLTVL.

This sequence joins TRBV5-1 and TRBJ1-4; D unclear. Trimming shortened V by 4 bases and J by 4 bases, and 11 bases separated the two germline ends. Germline V gives CDR1 SGHRS, CDR2 YFSETQ. The CDR3 runs 14 residues. The CDR3 nucleotides are TGCGCCAGCAGCCAGACCCACTTTAATGAAAAACTGTTTTTT. This encodes CASSQTHFNEKLFF. Using reference TRBV5-1 and TRBJ1-4 for the parts outside the CDR3, the full variable domain is KAGVTQTPRYLIKTRGQQVTLSCSPISGHRSVSWYQQTPGQGLQFLFEYFSETQRNKGNFPGRFSGRQFSNSRSEMNVSTLELGDSALYLCASSQTHFNEKLFFGSGTQLSVL.

This clonotype has a count of ten or more. The V gene is TRBV30, the J gene TRBJ2-1; perhaps D is TRBD1 or TRBD2 (5 bases each). The CDR3 loop spans 12 amino acids. Germline lookup yields CDR1 GTSNPN and CDR2 SVGIG (reference sequence). Trimming took 5 bases from V and 5 from J, leaving 10 bases between them. Here the CDR3 DNA reads TGTGCCTGGTCGAGGGGTGACAATGAGCAGTTCTTC. This encodes CAWSRGDNEQFF.

In this sample, this clonotype turned up a few times. A much larger clonotype is one base distant, so this may be a read error. The chain uses TRBV11-2 and TRBJ2-7; 16 bases align to TRBD2. The germline gives CDR1 SGHAT, CDR2 FQNNGV. This CDR3 region has 16 residues. Trimming took 6 bases from V and 6 from J; bases not matched to a gene: 8. The CDR3 nucleotides read TGTGCCAGCAGTAGTAAGGGACTAGCGGGAGGGAGCGAGCAGTACTTC. This sequence encodes CASSSKGLAGGSEQYF.

This clonotype was counted ten times or more. This chain uses TRBV11-1 with TRBJ2-1, with 15 bases fitting TRBD2. Germline CDR1 and CDR2: SGHAT and FQDESV (reference sequence). The V gene end was trimmed by 1 base and the J gene end by 1 base; junction bases not matched to a gene: 5. The length of the CDR3 is 19 residues. The CDR3 region has the DNA TGTGCCAGCAGCTTAGGCCCCGGACTAGCGGGAGGGTCCTACAATGAGCAGTTCTTC. This codes for CASSLGPGLAGGSYNEQFF.

J is TRBJ2-3 and V is TRBV14, with TRBD2 matching 8 bases. Germline CDR1 and CDR2: SGHDN and FVKESK. The CDR3 totals 18 residues. With 0 bases clipped from V and 4 bases from J, the junction kept 12 bases outside the gene matches. Here the CDR3 reads CASSQDRGGRPGSDTQYF. For the CDR3, the DNA is TGTGCCAGCAGCCAAGATCGAGGCGGGAGGCCCGGATCAGATACGCAGTATTTT.

The chain joins TRBV11-3 to TRBJ1-3; no clear D. Germline V gene sequence: CDR1 SGHNT, CDR2 YENEEA. V lost 3 bases and J 0 bases, leaving 12 bases between the germline ends. The CDR3 has 16 amino acids. CDR3 region: CASSFDGSYSGNTIYF. CDR3 DNA sequence: TGTGCCAGCAGCTTTGACGGTTCATACTCTGGAAACACCATATATTTT.

This clonotype was picked up a small number of times. The J gene is TRBJ2-3, the V gene TRBV20-1, with 8 positions matching TRBD2. J gave up 0 bases and V 3 bases, and 2 bases lay outside the gene matches. CDR1 is DFQATT, CDR2 SNEGSKA, per germline (reference sequence). This CDR3 is 14 amino acids long. The CDR3 sequence: CSASGRVSTDTQYF. The CDR3 DNA reads as TGCAGTGCTAGCGGGAGGGTGAGCACAGATACGCAGTATTTT.

This clonotype has only a few counts. The CDR3 reads CASTPTAARHTEAFF. The DNA for the CDR3 is TGTGCCAGCACCCCGACAGCAGCCCGGCACACTGAAGCTTTCTTT. This rearrangement joins TRBV12-3 or TRBV12-4 to TRBJ1-1, with a weak D call TRBD1 (5 bases). V was shortened by 7 bases and J by 3 bases, with 18 bases between the two germline ends. This CDR3 is 15 amino acids long.

This clonotype was seen ten or more times. The rearrangement links TRBV11-1 to TRBJ1-1; D might be TRBD1 (5 bases). Trimming left V 4 bases short and J 1 base short, with 22 bases between. The CDR3 totals 18 residues. The V gene's germline CDR1 is SGHAT and CDR2 FQDESV (reference sequence). In DNA, the CDR3 is TGTGCCAGCAGCTATTCGACGCCCGGGGCCGGGGAGAACACTGAAGCTTTCTTT. The encoded protein is CASSYSTPGAGENTEAFF. The variable domain in full, with the rest retrieved from reference TRBV11-1 and TRBJ1-1, is EAEVAQSPRYKITEKSQAVAFWCDPISGHATLYWYRQILGQGPELLVQFQDESVVDDSQLPKDRFSAERLKGVDSTLKIQPAELGDSAMYLCASSYSTPGAGENTEAFFGQGTRLTVV.

The chain carries TRBV5-6 and TRBJ2-1, with D possibly TRBD2 on 7 matching bases. CDR1 and CDR2 (germline): SGHDT, YYEEEE. This CDR3 comprises 14 residues. V dropped 0 bases and J dropped 7 bases, with 11 bases sitting between them. CDR3 coding DNA: TGTGCCAGCAGCTTGGGGGGGGGCTGGAATGAGCAGTTCTTC. This translates into CASSLGGGWNEQFF. Drawing the rest from reference TRBV5-6 and TRBJ2-1, the complete variable domain is DAGVTQSPTHLIKTRGQQVTLRCSPKSGHDTVSWYQQALGQGPQFIFQYYEEEERQRGNFPDRFSGHQFPNYSSELNVNALLLGDSALYLCASSLGGGWNEQFFGPGTRLTVL.

In its sample, this clonotype was seen many times. The rearrangement joins TRBV3-1 to TRBJ1-2, with TRBD1 matching 7 bases. The ends lost 1 base at V and 5 bases at J; junction bases unmatched: 7. The CDR3 contains 15 residues. Germline loops: CDR1 LGHDT, CDR2 YNNKEL (reference sequence). CDR3 nucleotides: TGTGCCAGCAGCCAAGGAGCAGGGGGTTCGTATGGCTACACCTTC. Protein sequence: CASSQGAGGSYGYTF. Full variable domain (missing parts from reference TRBV3-1 and TRBJ1-2): DTAVSQTPKYLVTQMGNDKSIKCEQNLGHDTMYWYKQDSKKFLKIMFSYNNKELIINETVPNRFSPKSPDKAHLNLHINSLELGDSAVYFCASSQGAGGSYGYTFGSGTRLTVV.